The 9 T cell receptor beta chains in this list originate from one sample, sequenced in a study of T cell clonality in common variable immunodeficiency. Sequenced by immunoSEQ multiplex PCR; TCRdb stores in-frame clones only, minus some. The repertoire shows 40,000 to 65,000 clones, none seen only once; the top ten take less than 4%. The source material was peripheral blood mononuclear cells. The source is a person aged 18-70 years in good health.

This clone occurred many times. The read stops 3 residues short of the end of the CDR3; the missing end is completed from the germline J gene. J is TRBJ2-2 and V is TRBV11-3, with a tentative D call TRBD1 (6 bases). CDR3 size: 13 residues. Germline V gene sequence: CDR1 SGHNT, CDR2 YENEEA. V lost 6 bases and J lost 7, with 12 bases in between. The CDR3 bases that were read are TGTGCCAGCAGAACAGGGCAGGTCGGGGAG. Residues: CASRTGQVGE. The complete CDR3 reads CASRTGQVGELFF.

To note about this clone: The read terminates 3 residues ahead of where the CDR3 ends, so the germline J gene completes it. This chain links TRBV11-2 with TRBJ2-1; 7 nucleotides align to TRBD2. CDR3 length: 14 residues. Germline V gene data show CDR1 as SGHAT and CDR2 as FQNNGV. With V trimmed by 5 bases and J by 4 bases, 5 bases remained unmatched. CDR3 bases read: TGTGCCAGCAGCCGCCCGGGGGGATACAATGAG. This translates into CASSRPGGYNE. In full, the CDR3 reads CASSRPGGYNEQFF.

This clone was observed at least ten times. The CDR3 is cut off 3 residues early in the read; its end comes from the germline J gene. V usage is TRBV5-4 and J usage is TRBJ1-1; possible D gene TRBD1, 6 bases. V lost 7 bases, J lost 0 bases, and 10 bases lay in between. The CDR3 has 13 amino acids. The germline gives CDR1 SGHNT, CDR2 YYREEE (reference sequence). CDR3 sequence reads: CASGTHMNTEAFF. The CDR3 bases that were read are TGTGCCAGCGGGACACACATGAACACTGAA.

This clone was observed at least ten times. The missing CDR3 end, 3 residues past where the read stops, is filled in from the germline J gene. This rearrangement joins TRBV20-1 to TRBJ2-7; 7 bases line up with TRBD1. The junction had 10 bases not matched to a gene; V was cut back by 6 bases and J by 5 bases. The CDR3 extends over 13 amino acids. CDR1 is DFQATT and CDR2 is SNEGSKA in the germline V gene (reference sequence). CDR3 DNA, as far as it was read: TGCAGTGCCCCCGACAGGGAACTAAACGAG. It encodes CSAPDRELNE. The whole CDR3 protein reads CSAPDRELNEQYF.

The table lists this clone with many counts. The CDR3 end is not reached by the read, which stops 3 residues before it; the germline J gene fills it in. The rearrangement uses TRBV20-1 and TRBJ2-7, with D maybe TRBD2 (5 bases). V gave up 3 bases and J gave up 3 bases, with 12 bases separating them. Germline V gives CDR1 DFQATT, CDR2 SNEGSKA (reference sequence). CDR3 length equals 13 residues. The CDR3 protein is CSASTGVVYEQYF. The DNA read from the CDR3 is TGCAGTGCTAGCACCGGGGTGGTCTACGAG.

This clone was detected many times. The read comes to an end 3 residues before the CDR3 does, leaving the germline J gene to fill in the end. The chain recombines TRBV7-3 with TRBJ2-2; D is possibly TRBD1 (5 bases). Germline assignment: CDR1 SGHTA and CDR2 FQGTGA. Deletions cut 2 bases from V and 0 bases from J, with 13 bases between. The CDR3 covers 17 residues. CDR3 DNA (partial): TGTGCCAGCAGCTTAGACGGGCAGGGCTCGAACACCGGGGAG. It codes for CASSLDGQGSNTGE. The entire CDR3 protein reads CASSLDGQGSNTGELFF.

This clone has a count of ten or more. The sequenced fragment ends 3 residues before the CDR3 boundary, so the rest is inferred from the germline J gene. The chain combines TRBV5-1 with TRBJ1-4, with TRBD1 as a possible D gene (6 bases). The ends were cut back, 2 bases at V and 10 bases at J, with 21 bases in the middle. From germline, CDR1 is SGHRS and CDR2 YFSETQ. The CDR3 spans 16 residues. This CDR3 reads CASSFGIQGNLRKLFF. CDR3 bases read: TGCGCCAGCAGCTTCGGGATACAGGGCAATTTGAGAAAA.

This clone was seen a handful of times. The CDR3 end lies 3 residues beyond the end of the read and is filled in from the germline J gene. The chain recombines TRBV20-1 with TRBJ1-2; TRBD1 matches 10 bases. This CDR3 spans 15 amino acids. The V gene's germline CDR1 is DFQATT and CDR2 SNEGSKA (reference sequence). CDR3 residues: CSARGDRGEQETYTF. The DNA read from the CDR3 is TGCAGTGCTAGAGGGGACAGGGGCGAACAAGAGACC.

This clone came up a few times. The part of the CDR3 DNA that was read is TGTGCCAGCAGCGTTATGGCAGAAGCCTACGAG. Its translation: CASSVMAEAYE. The full CDR3 protein is CASSVMAEAYEQYF. This sequence joins TRBV7-8 and TRBJ2-7; D remains ambiguous. The CDR3 extends 3 residues past the end of the read, so its final part is completed from the germline J gene. V gave up 5 bases and J gave up 2 bases, with 13 bases separating them. The CDR3 is 14 amino acids. Germline CDR1 and CDR2: SGHVS and FQNEAQ.